Below, 13 T cell receptor beta chains from the same sample are listed, as sequenced in a study of T cell changes during pregnancy in multiple sclerosis. The protocol was immunoSEQ multiplex PCR, while the TCRdb copy is restricted to in-frame clones and leaves out a portion. The data hold about 93,000 clones, with around 92% observed a single time. The sequencing here drew on peripheral blood, taken after pregnancy. The origin of the receptors is a female donor with multiple sclerosis, enrolled in a pregnancy study.

The V call is TRBV18, the J call TRBJ2-1, with 8 bases that match TRBD2. CDR3 length: 15 residues. Germline-derived CDR1 and CDR2 are KGHSH and LQKENI. Trimming cost V 0 bases and J 9 bases; bases outside gene matches: 7. CDR3 sequence reads: CASSPPGLGGGEQFF. The CDR3 DNA reads TGTGCCAGCTCACCACCGGGACTAGGGGGTGGTGAGCAGTTCTTC.

This chain connects TRBV6-5 to TRBJ1-3; D not certain. Looked up from germline, CDR1 is MNHEY and CDR2 is SVGAGI. Trimming left V 8 bases short and J 4 bases short, with 9 bases between. The CDR3 is 12 amino acids. The CDR3 DNA reads TGTGCCAGCTCAGGCATCGGAAACACCATATATTTT. It codes for CASSGIGNTIYF.

The chain links TRBV19 to TRBJ2-6; no clear D gene. The CDR3 has 13 amino acids. V lost 8 bases and J lost 0, with 5 bases in between. Germline values: CDR1 LNHDA, CDR2 SQIVND (reference sequence). This chain's CDR3 is CASEDSGANVLTF. CDR3 sequence (DNA): TGTGCCAGTGAGGACTCTGGGGCCAACGTCCTGACTTTC.

The chain carries TRBV7-6 and TRBJ2-7; 10 bases fit TRBD2. V gave up 5 bases and J gave up 5 bases; unmatched junction bases: 15. The CDR3 covers 17 residues. CDR1 and CDR2 from the germline V gene are SGHVS and FNYEAQ. The CDR3 DNA sequence: TGTGCCAGCAGCCAAATCCTCAAGGGTAGCGGGAGGAACGAGCAGTACTTC. Protein: CASSQILKGSGRNEQYF.

The CDR3 here is CASSLRLAGGFTYNEQFF. The CDR3 nucleotides read TGCGCCAGCAGCTTGAGACTAGCGGGGGGCTTTACCTACAATGAGCAGTTCTTC. V gene TRBV5-1 combines with J gene TRBJ2-1; 13 bases line up with TRBD2. V was clipped by 1 base and J by 2 bases; unmatched bases: 6. Looked up from germline, CDR1 is SGHRS and CDR2 is YFSETQ. This CDR3 is 18 amino acids long.

V usage is TRBV10-1 and J usage is TRBJ1-1; TRBD1 agrees at 8 bases. The CDR3 is 13 amino acids. Germline V gene lookup returns CDR1 WNHNN and CDR2 SYGVQD (reference sequence). Trimming cost V 4 bases and J 11 bases; bases outside gene matches: 9. The DNA of the CDR3 is TGCGCCAGCAGTGCGAGACAGGGGCTTATGGCTTTCTTT. Translated: CASSARQGLMAFF.

This rearrangement joins TRBV25-1 to TRBJ1-2; 10 bases are a match to TRBD1. The CDR3 has 17 amino acids. Looked up from germline, CDR1 is MGHDK and CDR2 is SYGVNS. Unmatched junction bases numbered 13, after V lost 1 base and J lost 8 bases. CDR3 protein: CASSELVSGQGTEGYTF. Here the CDR3 DNA reads TGTGCCAGCAGTGAATTAGTGTCGGGACAGGGGACTGAAGGCTACACCTTC.

CDR3 nucleotides: TGTGCCAGCAGTTACGGGCGGGCCCTGGGCATTCAGTACTTC. This translates into CASSYGRALGIQYF. The rearrangement joins TRBV6-5 to TRBJ2-4, with a possible D match to TRBD2 (5 bases). Germline V lookup: CDR1 MNHEY, CDR2 SVGAGI. The V end lost 2 bases, the J end lost 9 bases, and 14 bases lay between the germline ends. CDR3 length: 14 amino acids.

The gene calls are TRBV5-4 and TRBJ2-7, with D tentatively TRBD1 (6 bases). Germline-derived CDR1 and CDR2 are SGHNT and YYREEE (reference sequence). This CDR3 contains 15 residues. Trimming left V 4 bases short and J 0 bases short, with 14 bases between. CDR3 protein: CASSPGAPGSYEQYF. DNA for the CDR3: TGTGCCAGCAGCCCAGGGGCGCCGGGCTCCTACGAGCAGTACTTC.

The rearrangement joins TRBV9 to TRBJ2-2; D unresolved. V shed 0 bases and J shed 6 bases, with 21 bases lying between them. Germline V gives CDR1 SGDLS, CDR2 YYNGEE. The length of the CDR3 is 18 residues. The CDR3 DNA follows: TGTGCCAGCAGCGTAGGAGTCGAGCAGGCCACCTACGCCGGGGAGCTGTTTTTT. Protein sequence: CASSVGVEQATYAGELFF.

The chain has TRBV2 and TRBJ1-5; 10 bases are shared with TRBD1. The CDR3 contains 14 residues. After removal of 7 bases from V and 2 bases from J, the junction contained 2 bases not matched to a gene. Germline values: CDR1 SNHLY, CDR2 FYNNEI. CDR3 DNA sequence: TGTGCCAGCACTGGGACAGGGGGCAATCAGCCCCAGCATTTT. This codes for CASTGTGGNQPQHF. The full variable domain, in which reference TRBV2 and TRBJ1-5 provide the parts outside the CDR3, is EPEVTQTPSHQVTQMGQEVILRCVPISNHLYFYWYRQILGQKVEFLVSFYNNEISEKSEIFDDQFSVERPDGSNFTLKIRSTKLEDSAMYFCASTGTGGNQPQHFGDGTRLSIL.

This chain connects TRBV20-1 to TRBJ2-1; no reliable D call. V lost 3 bases, J lost 8 bases, and 5 bases lay in between. CDR1 and CDR2 from the germline V gene are DFQATT and SNEGSKA (reference sequence). CDR3 length equals 10 residues. CDR3 region: CSASGYEQFF. CDR3 bases: TGCAGTGCTAGTGGCTATGAGCAGTTCTTC.

This clone was recorded only once. The chain recombines TRBV7-9 with TRBJ2-7; D is possibly TRBD1 (5 bases). Germline CDR1 and CDR2: SEHNR and FQNEAQ (reference sequence). Trimming took off 0 bases at V and 2 bases at J, with 11 bases between the two ends. The CDR3 has 15 residues. The DNA of the CDR3 is TGTGCCAGCAGCTTAGCAGAAGACAGACCCTACGAGCAGTACTTC. Its translation: CASSLAEDRPYEQYF.